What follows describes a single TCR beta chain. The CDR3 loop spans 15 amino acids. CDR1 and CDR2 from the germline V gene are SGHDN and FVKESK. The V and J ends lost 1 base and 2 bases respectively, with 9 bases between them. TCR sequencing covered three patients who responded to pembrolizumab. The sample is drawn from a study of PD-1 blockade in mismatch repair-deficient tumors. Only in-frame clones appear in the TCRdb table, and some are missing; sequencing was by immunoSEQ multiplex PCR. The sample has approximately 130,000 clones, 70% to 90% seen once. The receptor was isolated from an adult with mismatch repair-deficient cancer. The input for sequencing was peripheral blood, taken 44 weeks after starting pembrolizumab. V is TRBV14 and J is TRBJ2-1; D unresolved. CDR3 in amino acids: CASSQGAGPYNEQFF. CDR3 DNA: TGTGCCAGCAGCCAAGGGGCAGGCCCCTACAATGAGCAGTTCTTC.